The sequence of this TCR beta chain was determined in a study of OX40 agonist ivuxolimab in advanced cancers. Study summary: Intravenous ivuxolimab at 0.01 to 10 mg/kg was given to patients every 2 weeks.

General study points: Averaging showed that CD8+ T cells had more expanded clones than CD4+ did.

Clones were sequenced by immunoSEQ multiplex PCR, and TCRdb holds only the in-frame ones, with some missing. Counted here are about 82,000 clones, 86% occurring once; the ten biggest clones make up around 2%. Notes on this clone: The antigen remains undetermined.

The receptor was derived from an adult with an advanced solid tumor such as melanoma, head and neck, liver or kidney cancer. Sequencing was performed on CD4+ or CD8+ T cells sorted from blood, taken in a trial of the OX40 agonist ivuxolimab.

The CDR3 nucleotides are TGCGCCAGCAGCTTGGGGGCCGAAGGGGGCGGTAATGAAAAACTGTTTTTT. It specifies CASSLGAEGGGNEKLFF. This sequence joins TRBV5-1 and TRBJ1-4; 7 nucleotides align to TRBD1. The germline V gene has CDR1 SGHRS and CDR2 YFSETQ. This CDR3 is built from 17 residues. The trim removed 0 bases at V and 4 bases at J, leaving 9 bases unmatched. Full variable domain (remainder filled in from reference TRBV5-1 and TRBJ1-4): KAGVTQTPRYLIKTRGQQVTLSCSPISGHRSVSWYQQTPGQGLQFLFEYFSETQRNKGNFPGRFSGRQFSNSRSEMNVSTLELGDSALYLCASSLGAEGGGNEKLFFGSGTQLSVL.